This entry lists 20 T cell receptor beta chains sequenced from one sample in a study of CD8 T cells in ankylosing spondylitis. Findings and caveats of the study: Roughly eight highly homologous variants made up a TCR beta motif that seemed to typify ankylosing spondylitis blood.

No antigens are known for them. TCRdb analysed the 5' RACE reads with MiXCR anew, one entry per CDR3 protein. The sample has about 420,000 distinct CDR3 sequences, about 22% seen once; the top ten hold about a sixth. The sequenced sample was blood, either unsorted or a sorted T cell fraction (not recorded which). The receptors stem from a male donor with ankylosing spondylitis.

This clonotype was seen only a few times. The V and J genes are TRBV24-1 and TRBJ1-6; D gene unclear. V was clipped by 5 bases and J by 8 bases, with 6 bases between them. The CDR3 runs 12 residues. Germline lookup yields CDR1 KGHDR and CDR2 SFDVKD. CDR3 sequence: CATSVMDSPLHF. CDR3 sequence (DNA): TGTGCCACCAGTGTAATGGATTCACCCCTCCACTTT.

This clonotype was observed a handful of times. CDR3 coding DNA: TGCAGTGCCAAAAGACGGCAGGGACTCTACAATGAGCAGTTCTTC. It yields the protein CSAKRRQGLYNEQFF. This sequence joins TRBV20-1 and TRBJ2-1; D might be TRBD2 (6 bases). Trimming took off 6 bases at V and 3 bases at J, with 18 bases between the two ends. Germline V gene data show CDR1 as DFQATT and CDR2 as SNEGSKA (reference sequence). The CDR3 has 15 residues.

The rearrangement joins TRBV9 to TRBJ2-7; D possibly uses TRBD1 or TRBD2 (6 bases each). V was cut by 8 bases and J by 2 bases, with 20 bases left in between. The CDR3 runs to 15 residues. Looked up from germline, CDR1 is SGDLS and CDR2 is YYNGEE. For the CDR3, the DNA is TGTGCCAGTACAAAGGGGGGATACCCCACCTACGAGCAGTACTTC. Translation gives CASTKGGYPTYEQYF.

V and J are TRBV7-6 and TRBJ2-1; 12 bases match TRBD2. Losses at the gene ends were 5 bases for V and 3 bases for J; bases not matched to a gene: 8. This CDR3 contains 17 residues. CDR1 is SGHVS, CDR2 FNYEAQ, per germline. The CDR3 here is CASSVVTSGSFYNEQFF. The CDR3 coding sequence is TGTGCCAGCAGCGTAGTGACTAGCGGGAGCTTCTACAATGAGCAGTTCTTC.

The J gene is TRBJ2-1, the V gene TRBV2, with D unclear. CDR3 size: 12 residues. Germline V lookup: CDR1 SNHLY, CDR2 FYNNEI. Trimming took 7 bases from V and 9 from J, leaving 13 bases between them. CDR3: CASKVEHGEQFF. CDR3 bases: TGTGCCAGCAAAGTGGAGCACGGTGAGCAGTTCTTC.

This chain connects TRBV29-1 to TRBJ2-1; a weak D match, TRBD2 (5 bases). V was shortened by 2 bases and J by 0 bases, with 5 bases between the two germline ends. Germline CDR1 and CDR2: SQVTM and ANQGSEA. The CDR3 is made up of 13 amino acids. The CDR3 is CSVETSSYNEQFF. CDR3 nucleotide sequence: TGCAGCGTTGAAACTAGCTCCTACAATGAGCAGTTCTTC.

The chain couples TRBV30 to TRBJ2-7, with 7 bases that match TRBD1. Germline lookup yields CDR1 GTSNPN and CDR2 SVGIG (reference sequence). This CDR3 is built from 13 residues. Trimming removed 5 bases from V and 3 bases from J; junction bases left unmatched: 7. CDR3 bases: TGTGCCTGGGAGAGGACAGGCGTCTACGAGCAGTACTTC. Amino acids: CAWERTGVYEQYF.

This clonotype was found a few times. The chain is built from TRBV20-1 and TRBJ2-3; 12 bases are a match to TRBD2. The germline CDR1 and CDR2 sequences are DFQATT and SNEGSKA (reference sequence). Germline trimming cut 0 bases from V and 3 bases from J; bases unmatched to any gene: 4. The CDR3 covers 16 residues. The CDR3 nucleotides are TGCAGTGCTAGAGATTGGGGGACTAGCGGGACAGATACGCAGTATTTT. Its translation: CSARDWGTSGTDTQYF.

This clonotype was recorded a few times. CDR3 sequence reads: CASSPTAAAPYEQYF. In DNA form, the CDR3 reads TGTGCCAGCAGCCCTACGGCCGCGGCCCCCTACGAGCAGTACTTC. The chain links TRBV7-9 to TRBJ2-7, with D unclear. Deletions cut 5 bases from V and 2 bases from J, with 16 bases between. Germline V gene sequence: CDR1 SEHNR, CDR2 FQNEAQ (reference sequence). This CDR3 is built from 15 residues.

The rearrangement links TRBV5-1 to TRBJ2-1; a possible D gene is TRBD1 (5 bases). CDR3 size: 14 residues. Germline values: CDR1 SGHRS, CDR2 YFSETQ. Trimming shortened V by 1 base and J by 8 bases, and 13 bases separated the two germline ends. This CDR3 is CASSLTGHGYEQFF. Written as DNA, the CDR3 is TGCGCCAGCAGCTTGACAGGTCATGGTTATGAGCAGTTCTTC.

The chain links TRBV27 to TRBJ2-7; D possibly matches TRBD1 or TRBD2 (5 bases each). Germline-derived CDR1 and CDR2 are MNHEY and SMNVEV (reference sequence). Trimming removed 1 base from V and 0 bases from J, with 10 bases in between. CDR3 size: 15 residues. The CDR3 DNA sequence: TGTGCCAGCAGTTTATTACCGGGGCCCTCCTACGAGCAGTACTTC. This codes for CASSLLPGPSYEQYF.

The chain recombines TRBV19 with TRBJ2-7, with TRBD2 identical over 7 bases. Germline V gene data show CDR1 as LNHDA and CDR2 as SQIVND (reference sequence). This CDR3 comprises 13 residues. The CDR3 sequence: CASSGTKESEQYF. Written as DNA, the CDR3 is TGTGCTAGTTCCGGGACTAAAGAATCCGAGCAGTACTTC.

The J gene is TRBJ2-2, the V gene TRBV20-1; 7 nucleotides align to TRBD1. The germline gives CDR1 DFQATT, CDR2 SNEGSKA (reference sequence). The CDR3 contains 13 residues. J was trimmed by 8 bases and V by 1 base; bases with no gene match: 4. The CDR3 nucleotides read TGCAGTGCTAGAGGGACAGGCGAGGGGGAGCTGTTTTTT. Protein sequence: CSARGTGEGELFF.

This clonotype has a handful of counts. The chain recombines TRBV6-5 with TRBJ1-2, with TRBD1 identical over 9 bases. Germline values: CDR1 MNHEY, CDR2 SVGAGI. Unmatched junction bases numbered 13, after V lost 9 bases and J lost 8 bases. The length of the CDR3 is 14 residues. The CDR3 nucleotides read TGTGCCAGTAGCTACGGGACAGGGCAGAGAGGCTACACCTTC. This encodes CASSYGTGQRGYTF.

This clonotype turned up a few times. CDR3 nucleotides: TGTGCCAGTTGTAGAGGGAGTACTGAAGCTTTCTTT. This encodes CASCRGSTEAFF. This rearrangement joins TRBV6-5 to TRBJ1-1; the D is unclear. The ends were cut back, 9 bases at V and 5 bases at J, with 13 bases in the middle. The CDR3 length is 12 residues. Germline values: CDR1 MNHEY, CDR2 SVGAGI.

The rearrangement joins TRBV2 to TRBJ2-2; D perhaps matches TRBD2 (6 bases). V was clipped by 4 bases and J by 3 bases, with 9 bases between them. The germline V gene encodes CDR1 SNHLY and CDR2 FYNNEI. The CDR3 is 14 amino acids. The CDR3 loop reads CASSGRRDTGELFF. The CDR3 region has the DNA TGTGCCAGCAGTGGGCGGAGGGACACCGGGGAGCTGTTTTTT.

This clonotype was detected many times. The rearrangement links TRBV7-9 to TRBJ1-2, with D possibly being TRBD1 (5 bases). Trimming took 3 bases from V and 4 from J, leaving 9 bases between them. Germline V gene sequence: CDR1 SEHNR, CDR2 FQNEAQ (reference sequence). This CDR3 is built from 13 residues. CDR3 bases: TGTGCCAGCAGCTTTCAGGGCCTCTATGGCTACACCTTC. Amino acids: CASSFQGLYGYTF.

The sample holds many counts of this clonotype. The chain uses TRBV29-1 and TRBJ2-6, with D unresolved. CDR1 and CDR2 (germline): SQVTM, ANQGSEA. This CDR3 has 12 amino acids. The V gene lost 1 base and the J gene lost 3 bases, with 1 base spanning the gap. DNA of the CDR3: TGCAGCGTTGAAGTTGGGGCCAACGTCCTGACTTTC. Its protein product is CSVEVGANVLTF.

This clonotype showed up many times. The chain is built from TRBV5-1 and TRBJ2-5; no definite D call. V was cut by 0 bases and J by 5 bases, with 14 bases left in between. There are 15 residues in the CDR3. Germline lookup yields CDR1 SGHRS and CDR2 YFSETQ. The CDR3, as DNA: TGCGCCAGCAGCTTGGAGTCGGGCCTAGGGGAGACCCAGTACTTC. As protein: CASSLESGLGETQYF.

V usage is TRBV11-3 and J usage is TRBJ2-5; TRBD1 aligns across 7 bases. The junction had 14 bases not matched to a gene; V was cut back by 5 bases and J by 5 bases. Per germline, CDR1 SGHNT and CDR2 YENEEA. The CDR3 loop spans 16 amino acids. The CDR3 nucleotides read TGTGCCAGCAGCCCCTCCTCGACAGGGAGTGAGGAGACCCAGTACTTC. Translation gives CASSPSSTGSEETQYF.